This T cell receptor (beta chain) was captured by sequencing in a study of Graves' ophthalmopathy and Graves' hyperthyroidism. Findings of the study overall: Most expanded clonotypes in thyroid above 0.001 frequency also showed up in blood.

V shed 6 bases and J 3 bases; nucleotides not matched to a gene: 3. The CDR3 is made up of 13 amino acids. The TCR beta CDR3 regions underwent amplification from RNA transcripts. An initial RT-PCR round employing HTBI primers preceded a second-round multiplex PCR. In TCRdb, the multiplex PCR reads were re-called with MiXCR into one record per CDR3 protein. The sample lists 350,000 to 450,000 distinct CDR3 sequences, about a sixth occurring once. This clonotype was observed at least ten times. Its target is unknown. The chain couples TRBV12-3 or TRBV12-4 to TRBJ1-1; 8 bases are a match to TRBD1. The sequence came from a young woman with Graves' ophthalmopathy. Sequencing was carried out using peripheral blood. CDR3 residues: CASRPQGDTEAFF. The CDR3 DNA sequence: TGTGCCAGCAGACCACAGGGGGACACTGAAGCTTTCTTT.